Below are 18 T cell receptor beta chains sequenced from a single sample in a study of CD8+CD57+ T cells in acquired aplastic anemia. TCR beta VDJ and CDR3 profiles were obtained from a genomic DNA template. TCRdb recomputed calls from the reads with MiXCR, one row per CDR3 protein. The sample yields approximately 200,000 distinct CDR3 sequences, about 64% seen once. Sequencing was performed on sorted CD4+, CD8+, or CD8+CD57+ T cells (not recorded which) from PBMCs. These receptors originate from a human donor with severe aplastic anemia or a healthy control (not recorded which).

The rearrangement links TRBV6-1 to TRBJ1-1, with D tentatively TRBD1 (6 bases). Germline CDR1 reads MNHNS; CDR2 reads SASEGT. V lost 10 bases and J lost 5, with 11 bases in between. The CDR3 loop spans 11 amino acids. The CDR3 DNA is TGTGCCACCGGAGGGGGAACTGAAGCTTTCTTT. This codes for CATGGGTEAFF.

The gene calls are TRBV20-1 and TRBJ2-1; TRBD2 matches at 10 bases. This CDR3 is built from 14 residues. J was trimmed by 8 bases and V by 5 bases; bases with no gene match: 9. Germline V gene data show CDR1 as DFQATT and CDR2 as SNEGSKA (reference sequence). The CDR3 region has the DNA TGCAGTGCTTGGAGCGGGGGGGCCAGGGATGAGCAGTTCTTC. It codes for CSAWSGGARDEQFF.

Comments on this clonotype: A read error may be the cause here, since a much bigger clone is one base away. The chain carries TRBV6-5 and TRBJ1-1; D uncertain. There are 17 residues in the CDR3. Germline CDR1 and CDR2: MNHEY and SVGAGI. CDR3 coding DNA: TGTGACAGCAGTTACTCGGGGATAGGACGGATGAACACTGAAGCTTTCTTT. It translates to CDSSYSGIGRMNTEAFF.

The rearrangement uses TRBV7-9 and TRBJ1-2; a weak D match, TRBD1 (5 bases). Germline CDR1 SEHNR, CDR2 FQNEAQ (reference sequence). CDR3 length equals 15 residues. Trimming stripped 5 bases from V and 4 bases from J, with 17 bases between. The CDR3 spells CASSVVEGTSYGYTF. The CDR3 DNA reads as TGTGCCAGCAGCGTAGTTGAGGGGACCTCCTATGGCTACACCTTC.

The DNA for the CDR3 is TGTGCCTGGAGTATTCGGGTGACAGGGTACGCTGAAGCTTTCTTT. Residues: CAWSIRVTGYAEAFF. This rearrangement joins TRBV7-8 to TRBJ1-1; 7 nucleotides line up with TRBD1. This CDR3 has 15 residues. CDR1 is SGHVS and CDR2 is FQNEAQ in the germline V gene. With V trimmed by 11 bases and J by 6 bases, 18 bases remained unmatched.

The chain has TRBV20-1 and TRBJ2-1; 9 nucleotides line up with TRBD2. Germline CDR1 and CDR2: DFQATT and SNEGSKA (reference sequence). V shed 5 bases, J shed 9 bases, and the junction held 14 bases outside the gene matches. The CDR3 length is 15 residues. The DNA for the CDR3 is TGCAGTGCTGGAACGCGGGGGGGTCTCTCGGGTGAGCAGTTCTTC. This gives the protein CSAGTRGGLSGEQFF.

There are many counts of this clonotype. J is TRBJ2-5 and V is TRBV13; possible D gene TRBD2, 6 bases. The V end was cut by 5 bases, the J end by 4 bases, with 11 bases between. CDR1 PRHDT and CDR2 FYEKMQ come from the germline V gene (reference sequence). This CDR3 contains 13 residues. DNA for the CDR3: TGTGCCAGCAGCACTAGCTTGGGAGAGACCCAGTACTTC. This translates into CASSTSLGETQYF.

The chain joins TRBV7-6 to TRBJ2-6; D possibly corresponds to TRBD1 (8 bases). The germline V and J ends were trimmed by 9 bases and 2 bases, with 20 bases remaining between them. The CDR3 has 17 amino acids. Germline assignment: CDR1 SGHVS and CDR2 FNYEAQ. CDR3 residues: CASSAGTGGAGANVLTF. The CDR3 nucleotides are TGTGCCAGTAGTGCCGGCACAGGGGGGGCTGGGGCCAACGTCCTGACTTTC.

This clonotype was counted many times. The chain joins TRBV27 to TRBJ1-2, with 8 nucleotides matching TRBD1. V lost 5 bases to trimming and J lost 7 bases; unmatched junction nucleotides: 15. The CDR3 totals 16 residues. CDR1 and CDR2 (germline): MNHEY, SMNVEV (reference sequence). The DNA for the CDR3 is TGTGCCAGCAGTCCCGGGACAGGAGGGGTTCGTCGTGGCTACACCTTC. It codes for CASSPGTGGVRRGYTF.

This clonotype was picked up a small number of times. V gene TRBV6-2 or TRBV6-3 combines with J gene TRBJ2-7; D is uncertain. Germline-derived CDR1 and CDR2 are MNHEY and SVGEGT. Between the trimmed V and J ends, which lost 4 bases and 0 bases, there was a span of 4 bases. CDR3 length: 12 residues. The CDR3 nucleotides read TGTGCCAGCAGTTTCAGCTCCTACGAGCAGTACTTC. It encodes CASSFSSYEQYF.

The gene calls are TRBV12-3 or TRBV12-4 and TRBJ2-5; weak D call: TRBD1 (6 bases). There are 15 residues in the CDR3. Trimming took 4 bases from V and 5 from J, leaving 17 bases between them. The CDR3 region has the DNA TGTGCCAGCAGTTCCCAGGGGCCCGCCGGGGAGACCCAGTACTTC. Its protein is CASSSQGPAGETQYF.

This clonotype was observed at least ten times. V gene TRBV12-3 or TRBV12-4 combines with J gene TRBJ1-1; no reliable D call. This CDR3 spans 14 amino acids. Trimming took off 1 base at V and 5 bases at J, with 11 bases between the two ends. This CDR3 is CASSLGGGYTEAFF. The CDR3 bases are TGTGCCAGCAGTTTAGGGGGAGGGTATACTGAAGCTTTCTTT.

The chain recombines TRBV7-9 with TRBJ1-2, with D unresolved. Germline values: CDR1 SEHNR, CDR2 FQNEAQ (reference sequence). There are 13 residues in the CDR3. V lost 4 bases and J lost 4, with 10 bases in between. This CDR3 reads CASSSDPGYGYTF. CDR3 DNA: TGTGCCAGCAGCTCCGACCCTGGCTATGGCTACACCTTC.

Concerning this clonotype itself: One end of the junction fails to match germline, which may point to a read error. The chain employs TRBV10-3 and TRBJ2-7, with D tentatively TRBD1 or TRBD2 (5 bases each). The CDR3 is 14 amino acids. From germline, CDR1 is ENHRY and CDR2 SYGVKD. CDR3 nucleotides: TGTGCCAGCAGTGCTGGGACCCATTACTACGAGCAGTACTTC. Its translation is CASSAGTHYYEQYF.

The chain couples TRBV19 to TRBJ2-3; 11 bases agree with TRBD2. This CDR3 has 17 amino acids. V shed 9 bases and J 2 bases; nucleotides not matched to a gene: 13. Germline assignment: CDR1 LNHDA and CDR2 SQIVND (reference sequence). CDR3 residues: CASRIALAGGSTDTQYF. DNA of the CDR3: TGTGCCAGCAGGATCGCCCTAGCGGGGGGATCCACAGATACGCAGTATTTT.

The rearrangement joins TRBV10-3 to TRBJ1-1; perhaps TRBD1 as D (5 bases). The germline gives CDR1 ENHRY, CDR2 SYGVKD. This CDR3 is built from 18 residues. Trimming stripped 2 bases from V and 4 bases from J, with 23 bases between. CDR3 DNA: TGTGCCATCAGTGAGATCCGGGCAGGGTTAGCCGCGGGCACTGAAGCTTTCTTT. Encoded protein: CAISEIRAGLAAGTEAFF.

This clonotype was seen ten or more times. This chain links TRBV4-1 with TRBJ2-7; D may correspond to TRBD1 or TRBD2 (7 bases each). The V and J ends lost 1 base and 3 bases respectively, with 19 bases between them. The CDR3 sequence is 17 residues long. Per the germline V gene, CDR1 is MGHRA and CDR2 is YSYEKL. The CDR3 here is CASSQGAAAGGGYEQYF. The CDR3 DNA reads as TGCGCCAGCAGCCAAGGCGCCGCGGCAGGGGGGGGCTACGAGCAGTACTTC.

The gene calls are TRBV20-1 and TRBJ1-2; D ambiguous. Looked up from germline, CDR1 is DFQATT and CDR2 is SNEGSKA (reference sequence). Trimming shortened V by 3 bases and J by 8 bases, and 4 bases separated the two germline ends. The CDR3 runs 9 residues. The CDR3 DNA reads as TGCAGTGCTAGGGAGGGCTACACCTTC. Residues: CSAREGYTF.